What follows are 25 T cell receptor beta chains derived from one specimen sequenced in a study of human T cells and chemical hapten exposure. Noted time point: patch test 3, about 24 weeks after DPC sensitization. Indicated treatment: therapeutic diphenylcyclopropenone sensitization with weekly scalp DPC. One entry per CDR3 protein, called by TCRdb with MiXCR from the RACE reads. The sample holds about 160,000 distinct CDR3 sequences; 25% to 30% are singletons and the top ten take around 2.3%. Source: whole blood, taken in connection with sensitization to the hapten diphenylcyclopropenone (DPC). These receptors originate from a woman under 30 with alopecia areata. Some clones in this sample may be carry-over from other donors' samples.

Only a few counts were recorded for this clonotype. V is TRBV6-2 or TRBV6-3 and J is TRBJ2-1; perhaps TRBD1 as D (6 bases). This CDR3 spans 17 amino acids. V was shortened by 4 bases and J by 6 bases, with 22 bases between the two germline ends. Germline lookup yields CDR1 MNHEY and CDR2 SVGEGT. CDR3 nucleotide sequence: TGTGCCAGCAGTTTCACCAACCCCGGAAGGGGGTCCAATGAGCAGTTCTTC. Its translation is CASSFTNPGRGSNEQFF.

This chain links TRBV5-8 with TRBJ2-3; possible D gene TRBD1, 5 bases. The CDR3 runs 15 residues. The germline V gene encodes CDR1 SGHTS and CDR2 YDEGEE. V lost 2 bases and J 2 bases, leaving 12 bases between the germline ends. As DNA, the CDR3 is TGTGCCAGCAGCTTATTGGGGCAGATCACAGATACGCAGTATTTT. Protein sequence: CASSLLGQITDTQYF.

This clonotype was picked up a small number of times. The gene calls are TRBV30 and TRBJ2-1, with 7 bases lining up with TRBD1. The CDR3 has 15 residues. The trim removed 0 bases at V and 8 bases at J, leaving 10 bases unmatched. Germline CDR1 and CDR2: GTSNPN and SVGIG (reference sequence). The CDR3: CAWSVGGRRWDEQFF. Written as DNA, the CDR3 is TGTGCCTGGAGTGTAGGGGGCAGGAGGTGGGATGAGCAGTTCTTC.

This clonotype was seen more than once but under ten times. This sequence joins TRBV6-5 and TRBJ2-5, with D perhaps given as TRBD1 or TRBD2 (5 bases each). The CDR3 consists of 15 residues. V was trimmed by 5 bases and J by 5 bases, leaving 18 bases between them. Germline-derived CDR1 and CDR2 are MNHEY and SVGAGI. For the CDR3, the DNA is TGTGCCAGCAGTCTTAGGGACCGACGAGGGGAGACCCAGTACTTC. Amino acids: CASSLRDRRGETQYF.

This clonotype was counted a few times. This chain joins TRBV6-2 or TRBV6-3 and TRBJ1-4, with D uncertain. Germline values: CDR1 MNHEY, CDR2 SVGEGT. The CDR3 is 15 amino acids. V lost 5 bases and J 8 bases, leaving 18 bases between the germline ends. This CDR3 reads CASSGEGGSEEKLFF. The CDR3 bases are TGTGCCAGCAGTGGAGAGGGAGGTTCCGAAGAAAAACTGTTTTTT.

This clonotype was observed a single time. V gene TRBV18 combines with J gene TRBJ1-1; D remains ambiguous. Germline CDR1 KGHSH, CDR2 LQKENI. The V gene lost 2 bases and the J gene lost 4 bases, with 14 bases spanning the gap. The CDR3 has 15 amino acids. This CDR3 is CASSPIGQPLTEAFF. CDR3 nucleotides: TGTGCCAGCTCACCAATCGGGCAGCCTCTCACTGAAGCTTTCTTT.

The chain carries TRBV29-1 and TRBJ2-1, with TRBD1 identical over 8 bases. This CDR3 spans 15 amino acids. CDR1 is SQVTM and CDR2 is ANQGSEA in the germline V gene. With 3 bases clipped from V and 4 bases from J, the junction kept 8 bases outside the gene matches. The CDR3, as DNA: TGCAGCGTTGACCGGGCCGGACAGGGTTACAATGAGCAGTTCTTC. It specifies CSVDRAGQGYNEQFF.

The sample holds a few counts of this clonotype. J is TRBJ1-4 and V is TRBV6-2 or TRBV6-3, with 7 bases matching TRBD1. This CDR3 has 15 amino acids. V lost 2 bases and J lost 6; bases outside the gene matches: 6. CDR1 and CDR2 (germline): MNHEY, SVGEGT. The CDR3, as DNA: TGTGCCAGCAGTTACGGGGACAGCGACTATGAAAAACTGTTTTTT. Translating it yields CASSYGDSDYEKLFF.

This clonotype was seen more than once but under ten times. J is TRBJ2-7 and V is TRBV29-1; 8 nucleotides align to TRBD2. The CDR3 covers 13 residues. Trimming removed 6 bases from V and 6 bases from J; junction bases left unmatched: 10. CDR1 is SQVTM, CDR2 ANQGSEA, per germline. CDR3 sequence: CSVSGTRASEQYF. CDR3 coding DNA: TGCAGCGTCTCCGGGACTAGAGCTAGCGAGCAGTACTTC.

The chain has TRBV10-3 and TRBJ1-2; no clear D gene. Trimming pared 4 bases from V and 2 bases from J, leaving 14 bases between. The CDR3 contains 15 residues. The V gene's germline CDR1 is ENHRY and CDR2 SYGVKD. The CDR3 reads CAISVVGGKNYGYTF. As DNA, the CDR3 is TGTGCCATCAGTGTGGTGGGAGGGAAGAACTATGGCTACACCTTC.

In its sample, this clonotype was seen many times. The V call is TRBV4-2, the J call TRBJ2-1, with 8 bases identical to TRBD2. Per germline, CDR1 LGHNA and CDR2 YNFKEQ. CDR3 length equals 12 residues. V trimming: 3 bases; J trimming: 10 bases; junction bases outside the gene matches: 2. The CDR3 DNA reads as TGTGCCAGCAGCCAGACTAGCGCAGAGCAGTTCTTC. Protein product: CASSQTSAEQFF.

The V and J genes are TRBV6-1 and TRBJ1-2, with 9 bases lining up with TRBD1. The CDR3 runs 13 residues. V lost 8 bases and J lost 7; bases outside the gene matches: 8. The germline V gene encodes CDR1 MNHNS and CDR2 SASEGT. The chain's CDR3 is CASFEQGAFGYTF. The CDR3 nucleotides are TGTGCCAGCTTCGAACAGGGGGCCTTTGGCTACACCTTC.

This clonotype was found a few times. The CDR3 loop reads CASSLLSLDQPQHF. The CDR3 DNA reads TGTGCCAGCAGCTTATTATCCCTGGATCAGCCCCAGCATTTT. The V call is TRBV7-2, the J call TRBJ1-5; D is unresolved. The CDR3 has 14 residues. Germline CDR1 reads SGHTA; CDR2 reads FQGNSA. Trimming shortened V by 2 bases and J by 5 bases, and 10 bases separated the two germline ends.

J is TRBJ1-1 and V is TRBV4-3; D perhaps matches TRBD1 (6 bases). CDR3 length: 15 residues. Deletions cut 2 bases from V and 11 bases from J, with 21 bases between. Germline V gene data show CDR1 as LGHNA and CDR2 as YSLEER. CDR3 protein: CASSQYRDVQQGAFF. Written as DNA, the CDR3 is TGCGCCAGCAGCCAATACCGGGACGTTCAGCAGGGGGCTTTCTTT.

The rearrangement links TRBV7-2 to TRBJ2-2; D is uncertain. The V and J ends lost 5 bases and 4 bases respectively, with 14 bases between them. Germline V gene data show CDR1 as SGHTA and CDR2 as FQGNSA. This CDR3 region has 15 residues. In nucleotides, the CDR3 is TGTGCCAGCAGCGCAGATCGGCCGGCCACCGGGGAGCTGTTTTTT. The encoded protein is CASSADRPATGELFF.

This clonotype was observed a handful of times. The chain links TRBV29-1 to TRBJ1-1; possibly TRBD1 for D (6 bases). V was shortened by 1 base and J by 0 bases, with 9 bases between the two germline ends. This CDR3 comprises 14 residues. From germline, CDR1 is SQVTM and CDR2 ANQGSEA. CDR3 sequence reads: CSVEAGHLNTEAFF. In nucleotides, the CDR3 is TGCAGCGTTGAAGCGGGACACTTGAACACTGAAGCTTTCTTT. The whole variable domain, filled in from reference TRBV29-1 and TRBJ1-1, reads SAVISQKPSRDICQRGTSLTIQCQVDSQVTMMFWYRQQPGQSLTLIATANQGSEATYESGFVIDKFPISRPNLTFSTLTVSNMSPEDSSIYLCSVEAGHLNTEAFFGQGTRLTVV.

V usage is TRBV3-1 and J usage is TRBJ2-7; no reliable D call. This CDR3 has 12 amino acids. V lost 2 bases and J 4 bases, leaving 6 bases between the germline ends. Germline V gene lookup returns CDR1 LGHDT and CDR2 YNNKEL (reference sequence). The CDR3 region is CASSQSTYEQYF. CDR3 DNA sequence: TGTGCCAGCAGCCAAAGCACATACGAGCAGTACTTC.

V gene TRBV24-1 combines with J gene TRBJ2-2; no definite D call. Germline lookup yields CDR1 KGHDR and CDR2 SFDVKD. CDR3 length equals 14 residues. V shed 4 bases and J shed 5 bases, with 10 bases lying between them. CDR3 in DNA: TGTGCCACCAGTGACCGCGGACCAACCGGGGAGCTGTTTTTT. It translates to CATSDRGPTGELFF.

This clonotype was found a few times. The rearrangement joins TRBV7-2 to TRBJ2-7; 9 positions agree with TRBD2. The CDR3 has 13 amino acids. V shed 5 bases and J 4 bases; nucleotides not matched to a gene: 3. Germline assignment: CDR1 SGHTA and CDR2 FQGNSA. The CDR3 bases are TGTGCCAGCAGCCGAGCGGGAGGTTACGAGCAGTACTTC. Its protein is CASSRAGGYEQYF. Full variable domain (rest looked up from reference TRBV7-2 and TRBJ2-7): GAGVSQSPSNKVTEKGKDVELRCDPISGHTALYWYRQSLGQGLEFLIYFQGNSAPDKSGLPSDRFSAERTGGSVSTLTIQRTQQEDSAVYLCASSRAGGYEQYFGPGTRLTVT.

The chain carries TRBV29-1 and TRBJ2-1, with D uncertain. From germline, CDR1 is SQVTM and CDR2 ANQGSEA. The CDR3 loop spans 10 amino acids. V was clipped by 6 bases and J by 8 bases, with 8 bases between them. The CDR3 here is CSVSRYEQFF. The CDR3 DNA follows: TGCAGCGTGTCCCGGTATGAGCAGTTCTTC.

V and J are TRBV12-3 or TRBV12-4 and TRBJ2-7; maybe TRBD1 (6 bases). The CDR3 extends over 12 amino acids. The V gene lost 6 bases and the J gene lost 4 bases, with 10 bases spanning the gap. CDR3 bases: TGTGCCAGCAGATCTACAGGGTACGAGCAGTACTTC. Its translation is CASRSTGYEQYF.

Points on this clonotype: The junction departs from the called germline gene at one end, perhaps through a read error. The chain combines TRBV18 with TRBJ2-3; the match to TRBD2 covers 7 bases. Per germline, CDR1 KGHSH and CDR2 LQKENI. The CDR3 is 11 amino acids. The CDR3 region is CASSTGEGQCF. In nucleotides, the CDR3 is TGTGCCAGCTCGACGGGGGAGGGGCAGTGTTTT. Drawing the rest from reference TRBV18 and TRBJ2-3, the complete variable domain is NAGVMQNPRHLVRRRGQEARLRCSPMKGHSHVYWYRQLPEEGLKFMVYLQKENIIDESGMPKERFSAEFPKEGPSILRIQQVVRGDSAAYFCASSTGEGQCFGPGTRLTVL.

The J gene is TRBJ2-6, the V gene TRBV4-3; 10 nucleotides line up with TRBD1. CDR3 length equals 19 residues. V shed 1 base, J shed 0 bases, and the junction held 6 bases outside the gene matches. The V gene's germline CDR1 is LGHNA and CDR2 YSLEER. The chain's CDR3 is CASSQGPGQGVSGANVLTF. CDR3 bases: TGCGCCAGCAGCCAAGGGCCTGGACAGGGGGTCTCTGGGGCCAACGTCCTGACTTTC.

The chain has TRBV7-2 and TRBJ1-5; tentatively, D is TRBD1 (5 bases). Between the trimmed V and J ends, which lost 6 bases and 3 bases, there was a span of 15 bases. CDR1 and CDR2 from the germline V gene are SGHTA and FQGNSA. This CDR3 region has 15 residues. The CDR3 here is CASSLTRQFNQPQHF. As DNA, the CDR3 is TGTGCCAGCAGTTTAACCCGACAGTTCAATCAGCCCCAGCATTTT.

This chain joins TRBV15 and TRBJ2-1; perhaps TRBD2 as D (5 bases). The V gene lost 5 bases and the J gene lost 12 bases, with 17 bases spanning the gap. The CDR3 extends over 13 amino acids. Germline V gene sequence: CDR1 LNHNV, CDR2 YYDKDF (reference sequence). The CDR3 sequence: CATSPSTVRAQFF. As DNA, the CDR3 is TGTGCCACCAGCCCGTCGACGGTGAGGGCGCAGTTCTTC. The full variable domain, completed using reference TRBV15 and TRBJ2-1, is DAMVIQNPRYQVTQFGKPVTLSCSQTLNHNVMYWYQQKSSQAPKLLFHYYDKDFNNEADTPDNFQSRRPNTSFCFLDIRSPGLGDTAMYLCATSPSTVRAQFFGPGTRLTVL.